This TCR beta chain was observed in a study of T and B cells in COVID-19 patients. BIOMED2 TRB-A/B primer pools were used in multiplex TRB PCR. TCRdb called the multiplex PCR reads again in MiXCR, with one record for every CDR3 protein. Altogether about 4,600 distinct CDR3 sequences are present, approximately 30% being singletons, with the ten largest covering about 36%. Each TRB amplification used about 250-550 ng of genomic DNA from blood. This clonotype was observed a few times. CDR3 size: 15 residues. The V segment lost 4 bases and the J segment 4 bases; nucleotides outside the gene matches: 10. CDR1 is SGHDT, CDR2 YYEEEE, per germline.

The V gene is TRBV5-6, the J gene TRBJ1-2, with TRBD1 matching 7 bases. The sequenced sample was blood. The receptor comes from a human donor with active COVID-19. CDR3 sequence (DNA): TGTGCCAGCAGCGAACCGGGACAGCCAGCCTATGGCTACACCTTC. Its translation is CASSEPGQPAYGYTF.